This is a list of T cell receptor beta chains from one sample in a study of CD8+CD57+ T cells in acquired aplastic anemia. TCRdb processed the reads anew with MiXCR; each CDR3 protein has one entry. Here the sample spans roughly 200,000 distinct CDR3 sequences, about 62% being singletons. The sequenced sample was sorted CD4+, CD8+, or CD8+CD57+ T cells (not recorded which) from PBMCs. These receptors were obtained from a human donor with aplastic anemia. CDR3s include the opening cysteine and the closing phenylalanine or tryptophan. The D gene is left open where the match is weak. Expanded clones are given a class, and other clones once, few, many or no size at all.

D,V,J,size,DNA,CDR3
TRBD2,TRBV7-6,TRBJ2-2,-,TGTGCCAGCAGCTTAGTTCAGCGGGGACTTGAACACCGGGGAGCTGTTTTT,CASSLVQRGLEHRGAVF
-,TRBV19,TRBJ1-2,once,TGTGCCAGTAGTATAGACCAGTTCTATGGCTACACCTTC,CASSIDQFYGYTF
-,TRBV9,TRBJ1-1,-,TGTGCCAGCAGAGCTCCAGGGAGCACTGAAGCTTTCTTT,CASRAPGSTEAFF
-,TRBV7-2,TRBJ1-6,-,TGTGCCAGCAGCATACGGAGGTCCAATTCACCCCTCCACTTT,CASSIRRSNSPLHF
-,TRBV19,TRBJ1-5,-,TGTGCCAGTAGTATAGGGGGGCTGAGGGATCAGCCCCAGCATTTT,CASSIGGLRDQPQHF
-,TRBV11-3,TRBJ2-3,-,TGTGCCAGCAGGAAACGAGGGCTCAGCACAGATACGCAGTATTTT,CASRKRGLSTDTQYF
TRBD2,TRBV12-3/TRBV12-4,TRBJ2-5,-,TGTGCCAGCAGTCAGGGGACTAGCCAAGAGACCCAGTACTTC,CASSQGTSQETQYF
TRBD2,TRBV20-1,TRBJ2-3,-,TGCAGTGCTAGGAGGCCGGGGGGGGCCGGCACAGATACGCAGTATTTT,CSARRPGGAGTDTQYF
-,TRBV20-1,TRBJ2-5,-,TGCAGTGCTACCCGTAGCGGATTACAAGAGACCCAGTACTTC,CSATRSGLQETQYF
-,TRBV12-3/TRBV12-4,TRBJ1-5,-,TGTGCCAGCAGTTCTATAGGGACCGGGGGGAATCAGCCCCAGCATTTT,CASSSIGTGGNQPQHF
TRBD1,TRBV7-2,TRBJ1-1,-,TGTGCCAGCAGCCCCGGGACAGCTTTGAACACTGAAGCTTTCTTT,CASSPGTALNTEAFF
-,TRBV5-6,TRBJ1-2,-,TGTGCCAGCAGCACCTGGGACGGCAACTATGGCTACACCTTC,CASSTWDGNYGYTF
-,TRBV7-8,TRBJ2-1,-,TGTGCCAGCAGCCTAAAGAGGAGGGCTCCGGAAAATGAGCAGTTCTTC,CASSLKRRAPENEQFF
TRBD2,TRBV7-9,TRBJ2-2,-,TGTGCCAGCAGCTCAGCGGGAGAAGGCACCGGGGAGCTGTTTTTT,CASSSAGEGTGELFF
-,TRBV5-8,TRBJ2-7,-,TGTGCCAGCAGCTTGGGGGACAACTACGAGCAGTACTTC,CASSLGDNYEQYF
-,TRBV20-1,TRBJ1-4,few,TGCAGTGCTAGAGGAGTATGGCCTGCTAATGAAAAACTGTTTTTT,CSARGVWPANEKLFF
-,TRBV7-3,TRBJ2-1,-,TGTGCCAGCACCTTGATGGGTTTCAATGAGCAGTTCTTC,CASTLMGFNEQFF
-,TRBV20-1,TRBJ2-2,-,TGCAGTGCCCTGACAGGTTCCAACACCGGGGAGCTGTTTTTT,CSALTGSNTGELFF
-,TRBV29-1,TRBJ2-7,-,TGCAGCGTTGAAGTCGAGGGTTACGAGCAGTACTTC,CSVEVEGYEQYF
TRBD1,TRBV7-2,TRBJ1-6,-,TGTGCCAGCAGCTACCGGGACAGGGGCAATTCACCCCTCCACTTT,CASSYRDRGNSPLHF
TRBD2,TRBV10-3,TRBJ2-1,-,TGTGCCATCAGTACTAGCGGGAGAGACGGTGAGCAGTTCTTC,CAISTSGRDGEQFF
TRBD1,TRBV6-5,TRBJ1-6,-,TGTGCCAGCCGATTGGGGACAGGAGCCTCACCCCTCCACTTT,CASRLGTGASPLHF
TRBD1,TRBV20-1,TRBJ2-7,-,TGCAGTGCTAGGGTTGATGAACGGGACAGCTACGAGCAGTACTTC,CSARVDERDSYEQYF
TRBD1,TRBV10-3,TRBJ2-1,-,TGTGCCATCAGAGACAGGGGGAATAGTGGAGGGTCCTACAATGAGCAGTTCTTC,CAIRDRGNSGGSYNEQFF
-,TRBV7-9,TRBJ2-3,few,TGTGCCAGCAGCTTACTCCGGGATGATACGCAGTATTTT,CASSLLRDDTQYF
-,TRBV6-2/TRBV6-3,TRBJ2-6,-,TGTGCCAGCAGTTCCCATGACACCTCACTCTCTGGGGCCAACGTCCTGACTTTC,CASSSHDTSLSGANVLTF